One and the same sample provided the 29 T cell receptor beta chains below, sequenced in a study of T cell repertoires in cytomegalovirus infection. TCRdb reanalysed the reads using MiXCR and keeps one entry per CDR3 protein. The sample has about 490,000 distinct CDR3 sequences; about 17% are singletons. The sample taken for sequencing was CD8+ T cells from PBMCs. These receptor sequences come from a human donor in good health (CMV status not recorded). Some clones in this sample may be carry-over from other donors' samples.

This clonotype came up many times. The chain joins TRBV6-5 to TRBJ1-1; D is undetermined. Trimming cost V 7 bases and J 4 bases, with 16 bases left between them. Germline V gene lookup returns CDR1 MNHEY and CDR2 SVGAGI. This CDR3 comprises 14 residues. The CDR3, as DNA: TGTGCCAGCAACTCCCCTTTGGGTGGCACTGAAGCTTTCTTT. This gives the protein CASNSPLGGTEAFF.

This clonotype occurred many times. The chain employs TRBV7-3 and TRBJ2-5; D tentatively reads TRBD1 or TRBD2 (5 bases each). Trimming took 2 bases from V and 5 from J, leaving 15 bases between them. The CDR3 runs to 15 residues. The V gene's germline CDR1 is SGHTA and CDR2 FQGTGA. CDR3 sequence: CASSLGPGRRETQYF. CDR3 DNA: TGTGCCAGCAGCTTAGGGCCGGGGCGCAGGGAGACCCAGTACTTC.

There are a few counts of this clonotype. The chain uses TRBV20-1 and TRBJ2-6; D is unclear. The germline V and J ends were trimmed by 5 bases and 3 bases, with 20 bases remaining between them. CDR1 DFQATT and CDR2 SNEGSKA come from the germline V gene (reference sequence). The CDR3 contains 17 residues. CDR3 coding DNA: TGCAGTGCTGGCACACCGCGCCTAATTGATGGGGCCAACGTCCTGACTTTC. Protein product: CSAGTPRLIDGANVLTF.

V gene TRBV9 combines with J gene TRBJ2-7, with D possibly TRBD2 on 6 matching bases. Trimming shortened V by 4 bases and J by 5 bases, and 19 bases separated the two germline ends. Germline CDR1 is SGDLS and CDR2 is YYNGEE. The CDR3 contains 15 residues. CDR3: CASSSRGGRGNEQYF. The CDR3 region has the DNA TGTGCCAGCAGCTCCCGCGGAGGGCGCGGGAACGAGCAGTACTTC.

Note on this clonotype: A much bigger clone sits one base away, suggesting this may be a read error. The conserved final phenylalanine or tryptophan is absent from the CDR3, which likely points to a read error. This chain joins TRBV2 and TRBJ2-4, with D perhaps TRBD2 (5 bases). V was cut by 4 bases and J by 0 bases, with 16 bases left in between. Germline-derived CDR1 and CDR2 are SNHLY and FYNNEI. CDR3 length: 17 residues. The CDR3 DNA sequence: TGTGCCAGCAGTGGGGTACAGAGCGGCCTAGCCAAAAACATTCAGTACCTC. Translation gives CASSGVQSGLAKNIQYL.

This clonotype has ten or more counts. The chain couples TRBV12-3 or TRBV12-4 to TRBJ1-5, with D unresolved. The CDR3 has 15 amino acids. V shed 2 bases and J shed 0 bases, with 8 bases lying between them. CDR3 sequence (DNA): TGTGCCAGCAGTTTAAAAGGGCATAGCAATCAGCCCCAGCATTTT. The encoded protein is CASSLKGHSNQPQHF.

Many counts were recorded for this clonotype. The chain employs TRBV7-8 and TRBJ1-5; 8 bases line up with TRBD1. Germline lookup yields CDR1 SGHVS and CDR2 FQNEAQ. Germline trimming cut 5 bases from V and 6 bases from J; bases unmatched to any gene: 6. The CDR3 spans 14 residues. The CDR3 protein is CASSRKTGAQPQHF. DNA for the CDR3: TGTGCCAGCAGCAGAAAGACAGGGGCTCAGCCCCAGCATTTT.

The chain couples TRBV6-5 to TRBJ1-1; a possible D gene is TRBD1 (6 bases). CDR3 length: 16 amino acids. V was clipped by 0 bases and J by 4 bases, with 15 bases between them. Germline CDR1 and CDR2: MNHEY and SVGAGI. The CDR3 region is CASSYSNRADFTEAFF. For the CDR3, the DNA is TGTGCCAGCAGTTACTCCAACAGGGCCGATTTCACTGAAGCTTTCTTT.

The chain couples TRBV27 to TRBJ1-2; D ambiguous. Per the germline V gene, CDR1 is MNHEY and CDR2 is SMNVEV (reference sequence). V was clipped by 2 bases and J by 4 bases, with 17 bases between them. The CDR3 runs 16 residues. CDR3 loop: CASSLQGSGVTYGYTF. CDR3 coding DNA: TGTGCCAGCAGTTTACAAGGCTCGGGAGTCACCTATGGCTACACCTTC.

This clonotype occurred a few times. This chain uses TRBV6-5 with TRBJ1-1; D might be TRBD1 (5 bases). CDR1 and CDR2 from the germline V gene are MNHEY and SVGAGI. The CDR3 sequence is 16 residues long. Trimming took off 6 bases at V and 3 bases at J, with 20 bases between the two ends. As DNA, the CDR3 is TGTGCCAGCAGCCAGAGGCTTTCCATGGGGGACACTGAAGCTTTCTTT. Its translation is CASSQRLSMGDTEAFF.

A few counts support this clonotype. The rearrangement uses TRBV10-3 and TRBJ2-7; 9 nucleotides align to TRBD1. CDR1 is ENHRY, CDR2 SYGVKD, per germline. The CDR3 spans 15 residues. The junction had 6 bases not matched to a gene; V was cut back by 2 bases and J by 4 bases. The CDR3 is CAISEPDRGRYEQYF. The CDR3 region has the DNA TGTGCCATCAGTGAGCCGGACAGGGGTCGGTACGAGCAGTACTTC.

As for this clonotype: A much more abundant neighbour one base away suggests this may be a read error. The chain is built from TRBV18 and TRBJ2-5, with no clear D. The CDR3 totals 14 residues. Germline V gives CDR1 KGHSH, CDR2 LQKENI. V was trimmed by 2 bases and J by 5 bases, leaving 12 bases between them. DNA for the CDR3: TGTGCCAGCTCACCAAGAAGGGTCGTTGAGACCCAGTACTTC. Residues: CASSPRRVVETQYF.

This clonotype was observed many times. CDR3: CASSIDRDNSYEQYF. CDR3 nucleotide sequence: TGTGCCAGTAGTATAGATCGGGACAACTCCTACGAGCAGTACTTC. The chain employs TRBV19 and TRBJ2-7, with a tentative D call TRBD1 (6 bases). The V end was cut by 0 bases, the J end by 0 bases, with 9 bases between. The CDR3 loop spans 15 amino acids. Germline assignment: CDR1 LNHDA and CDR2 SQIVND (reference sequence).

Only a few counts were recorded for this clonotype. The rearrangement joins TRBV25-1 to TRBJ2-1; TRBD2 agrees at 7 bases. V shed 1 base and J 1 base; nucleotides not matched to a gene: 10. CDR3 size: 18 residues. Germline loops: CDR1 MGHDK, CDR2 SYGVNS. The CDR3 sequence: CASSESEGRGGSYNEQFF. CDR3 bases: TGTGCCAGCAGTGAATCGGAGGGGAGGGGAGGGTCCTACAATGAGCAGTTCTTC.

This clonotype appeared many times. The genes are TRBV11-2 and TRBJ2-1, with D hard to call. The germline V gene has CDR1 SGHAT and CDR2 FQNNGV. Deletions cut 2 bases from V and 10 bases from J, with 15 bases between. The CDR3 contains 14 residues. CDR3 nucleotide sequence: TGTGCCAGCAGCTTAATAGCCGAGAGCAGGGAGCAGTTCTTC. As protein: CASSLIAESREQFF.

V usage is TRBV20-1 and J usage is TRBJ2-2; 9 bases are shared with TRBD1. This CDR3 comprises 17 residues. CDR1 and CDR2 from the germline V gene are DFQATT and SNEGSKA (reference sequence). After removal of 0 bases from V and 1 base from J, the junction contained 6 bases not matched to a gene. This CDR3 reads CSARDGDRDKNTGELFF. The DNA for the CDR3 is TGCAGTGCTAGAGATGGGGACAGGGACAAGAACACCGGGGAGCTGTTTTTT.

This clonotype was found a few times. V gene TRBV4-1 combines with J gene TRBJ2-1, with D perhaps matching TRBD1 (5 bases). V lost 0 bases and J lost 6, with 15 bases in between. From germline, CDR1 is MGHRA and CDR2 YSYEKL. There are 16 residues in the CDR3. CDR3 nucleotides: TGCGCCAGCAGCCAAGATATTAGGGGTCTTGGCAATGAGCAGTTCTTC. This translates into CASSQDIRGLGNEQFF.

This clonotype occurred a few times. The CDR3, as DNA: TGTGCCAGTACGGGGGTTCGGGATATGAACACTGAAGCTTTCTTT. Amino acid sequence: CASTGVRDMNTEAFF. V is TRBV19 and J is TRBJ1-1, with D possibly TRBD1 on 5 matching bases. This CDR3 is 15 amino acids long. Looked up from germline, CDR1 is LNHDA and CDR2 is SQIVND (reference sequence). V lost 7 bases and J lost 0, with 15 bases in between.

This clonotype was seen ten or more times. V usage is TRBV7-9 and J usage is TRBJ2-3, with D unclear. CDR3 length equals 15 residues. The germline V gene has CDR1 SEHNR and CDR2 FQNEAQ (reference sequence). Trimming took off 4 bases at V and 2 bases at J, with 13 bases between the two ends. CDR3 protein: CASSSSYSITDTQYF. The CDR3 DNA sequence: TGTGCCAGCAGCTCAAGTTACTCGATCACAGATACGCAGTATTTT.

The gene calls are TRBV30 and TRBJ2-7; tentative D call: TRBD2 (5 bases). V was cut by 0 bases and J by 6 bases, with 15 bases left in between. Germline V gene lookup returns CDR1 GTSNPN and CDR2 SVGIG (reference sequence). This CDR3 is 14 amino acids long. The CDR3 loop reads CAWSVASASGEQYF. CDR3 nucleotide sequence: TGTGCCTGGAGTGTCGCTAGTGCCAGCGGCGAGCAGTACTTC.

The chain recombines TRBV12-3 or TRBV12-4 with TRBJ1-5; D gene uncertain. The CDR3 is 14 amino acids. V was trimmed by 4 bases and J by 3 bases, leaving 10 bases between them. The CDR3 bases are TGTGCCAGCAGTTCGGACGCCGACAATCAGCCCCAGCATTTT. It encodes CASSSDADNQPQHF.

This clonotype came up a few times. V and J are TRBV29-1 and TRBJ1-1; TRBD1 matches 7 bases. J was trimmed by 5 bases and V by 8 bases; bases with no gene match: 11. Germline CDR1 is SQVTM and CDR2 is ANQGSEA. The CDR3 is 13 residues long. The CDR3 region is CSSSRGGLTEAFF. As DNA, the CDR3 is TGCAGCTCCTCCAGAGGGGGCTTGACTGAAGCTTTCTTT. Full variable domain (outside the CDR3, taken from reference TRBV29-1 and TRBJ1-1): SAVISQKPSRDICQRGTSLTIQCQVDSQVTMMFWYRQQPGQSLTLIATANQGSEATYESGFVIDKFPISRPNLTFSTLTVSNMSPEDSSIYLCSSSRGGLTEAFFGQGTRLTVV.

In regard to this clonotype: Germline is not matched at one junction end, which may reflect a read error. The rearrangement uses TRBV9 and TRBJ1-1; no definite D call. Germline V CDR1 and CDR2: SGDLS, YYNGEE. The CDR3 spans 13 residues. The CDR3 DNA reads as TGTGCCAGCAGCGTAGTAGGGAACGCTGAAGCTTTCTTT. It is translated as CASSVVGNAEAFF.

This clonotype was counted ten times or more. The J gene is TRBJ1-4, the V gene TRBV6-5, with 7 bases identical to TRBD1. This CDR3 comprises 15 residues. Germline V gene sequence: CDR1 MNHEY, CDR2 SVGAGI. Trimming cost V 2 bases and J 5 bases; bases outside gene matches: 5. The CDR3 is CASSYLTGNNEKLFF. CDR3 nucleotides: TGTGCCAGCAGTTACCTGACAGGGAACAATGAAAAACTGTTTTTT.

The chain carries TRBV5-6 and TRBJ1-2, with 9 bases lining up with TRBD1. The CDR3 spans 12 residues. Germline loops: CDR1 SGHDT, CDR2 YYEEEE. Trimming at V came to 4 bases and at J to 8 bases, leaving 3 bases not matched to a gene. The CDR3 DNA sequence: TGTGCCAGCAGCCCGGACAGGGGAGGCTACACCTTC. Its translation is CASSPDRGGYTF.

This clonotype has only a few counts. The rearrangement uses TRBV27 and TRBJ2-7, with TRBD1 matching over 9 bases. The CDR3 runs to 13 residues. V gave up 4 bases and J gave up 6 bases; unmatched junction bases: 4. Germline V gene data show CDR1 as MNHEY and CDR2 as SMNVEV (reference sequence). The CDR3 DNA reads TGTGCCAGCAGTTACGGACAGGGGCTCGAGCAGTACTTC. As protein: CASSYGQGLEQYF.

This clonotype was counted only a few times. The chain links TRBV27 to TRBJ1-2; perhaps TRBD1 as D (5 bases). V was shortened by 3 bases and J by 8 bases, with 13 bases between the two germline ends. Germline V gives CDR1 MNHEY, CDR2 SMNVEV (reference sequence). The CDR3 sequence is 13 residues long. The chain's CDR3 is CASSLGVLSGYTF. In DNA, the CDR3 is TGTGCCAGCAGTTTGGGGGTATTGAGCGGCTACACCTTC.

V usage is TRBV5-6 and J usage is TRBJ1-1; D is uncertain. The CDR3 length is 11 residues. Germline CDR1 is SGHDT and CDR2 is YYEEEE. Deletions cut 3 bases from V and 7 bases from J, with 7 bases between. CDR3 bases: TGTGCCAGCAGCTCCTCGGGTGAAGCTTTCTTT. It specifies CASSSSGEAFF.

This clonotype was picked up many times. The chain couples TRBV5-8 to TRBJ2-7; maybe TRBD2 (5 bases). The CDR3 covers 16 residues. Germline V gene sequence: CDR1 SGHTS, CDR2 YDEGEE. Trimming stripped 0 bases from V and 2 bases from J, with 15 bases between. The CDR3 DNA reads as TGTGCCAGCAGCTTGGAGGGAGCCACGGTCCCCTACGAGCAGTACTTC. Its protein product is CASSLEGATVPYEQYF.